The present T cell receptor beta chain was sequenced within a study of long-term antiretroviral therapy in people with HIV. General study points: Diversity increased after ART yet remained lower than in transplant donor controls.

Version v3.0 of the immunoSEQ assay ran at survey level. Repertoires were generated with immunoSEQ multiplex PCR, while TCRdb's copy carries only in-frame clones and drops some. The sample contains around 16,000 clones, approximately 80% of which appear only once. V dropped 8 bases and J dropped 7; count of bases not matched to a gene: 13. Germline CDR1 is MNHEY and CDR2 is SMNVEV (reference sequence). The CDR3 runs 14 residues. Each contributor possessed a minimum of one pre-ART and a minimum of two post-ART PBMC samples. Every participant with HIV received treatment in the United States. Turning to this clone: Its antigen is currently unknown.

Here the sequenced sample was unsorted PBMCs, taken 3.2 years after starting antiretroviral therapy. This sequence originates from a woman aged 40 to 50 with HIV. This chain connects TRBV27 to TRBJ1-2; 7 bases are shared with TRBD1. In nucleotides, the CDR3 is TGTGCCAGCGCCTTTGGAGGGGGCGCGGGTGGCTACACCTTC. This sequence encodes CASAFGGGAGGYTF.